The clone carrying this T cell receptor (beta chain) was seen many times. The entry originates in a study of T cells in Graves' hyperthyroidism and ophthalmopathy. CDR1 and CDR2 (germline): SGHAT, FQNNGV. This CDR3 is 15 amino acids long. With 7 bases removed from V and 6 bases from J, the gap between germline ends came to 18 bases. Amplification yielded TCR beta CDR3 regions, with RNA transcripts as the source. First-round RT-PCR targeting the TCR CDR3 was performed with the HTBI primer set. TCRdb reprocessed the multiplex PCR reads with MiXCR, giving one entry per CDR3 protein. This sample yields hundreds of thousands of distinct CDR3 sequences, of which 14% are seen a single time; more than 11% belongs to the top ten.

Input material: blood. This sequence originates from a woman between 40 and 55 years old with Graves' hyperthyroidism. The chain links TRBV11-2 to TRBJ2-2, with D possibly TRBD1 on 5 matching bases. CDR3 in amino acids: CASTEKGQSPGELFF. For the CDR3, the DNA is TGTGCCAGCACCGAGAAGGGGCAGAGCCCCGGGGAGCTGTTTTTT.